This TCR beta chain emerged from a study of T-cell reconstitution after alpha-beta-depleted transplantation in children. Unique molecular identifiers were incorporated when the TCRbeta library was constructed. TCRdb re-called the PCR reads with MiXCR, one entry per CDR3 protein. The data show 500,000 to 750,000 distinct CDR3 sequences, roughly 30% seen once. Concerning this clonotype itself: Its target is not known.

General study findings and limits: Newly produced T cells mostly accounted for T-cell counts and diversity one year post-transplant. Some patients' high day-60 TCRbeta diversity was traced to surviving recipient T cells and thymic progenitors. Alpha-beta T cells about two months after transplant reportedly derived from several hundred expanded graft clones.

J gave up 1 base and V 7 bases, and 9 bases lay outside the gene matches. The germline V gene has CDR1 MDHEN and CDR2 SYDVKM. The CDR3 consists of 16 residues. This clonotype originated in a boy younger than two with Wiskott-Aldrich syndrome, due to receive a stem cell transplant. The chain couples TRBV28 to TRBJ1-5, with 8 bases matching TRBD1. This sample comprised PBMCs, obtained before TCRalphabeta/CD19-depleted stem cell transplant. The CDR3 reads CASTSPQGASNQPQHF. Here the CDR3 DNA reads TGTGCCAGCACTTCCCCTCAGGGGGCGAGCAATCAGCCCCAGCATTTT. Complete variable domain (other parts from reference TRBV28 and TRBJ1-5): DVKVTQSSRYLVKRTGEKVFLECVQDMDHENMFWYRQDPGLGLRLIYFSYDVKMKEKGDIPEGYSVSREKKERFSLILESASTNQTSMYLCASTSPQGASNQPQHFGDGTRLSIL.